This passage covers 25 T cell receptor beta chains from one sample sequenced in a study of T cell changes during pregnancy in multiple sclerosis. TCRdb keeps only in-frame clones here, not all; method: immunoSEQ multiplex PCR. This table has more than 70,000 clones, roughly 92% appearing once. Specimen: peripheral blood, collected before pregnancy. These receptors all stem from a female donor with multiple sclerosis, enrolled in a pregnancy study.

V usage is TRBV11-2 and J usage is TRBJ2-1, with 10 bases matching TRBD2. Germline trimming cut 1 base from V and 4 bases from J; bases unmatched to any gene: 10. Germline V CDR1 and CDR2: SGHAT, FQNNGV. The CDR3 is 18 residues long. The CDR3 nucleotides are TGTGCCAGCAGCTTAGCGGCTAGCGGGAGCGTCGGGTACAATGAGCAGTTCTTC. It codes for CASSLAASGSVGYNEQFF.

V is TRBV2 and J is TRBJ2-7; the match to TRBD2 covers 9 bases. Germline V gives CDR1 SNHLY, CDR2 FYNNEI. The CDR3 totals 15 residues. J lost 2 bases, V lost 3 bases, and 5 bases had no gene match. The CDR3 loop reads CASSDEASGAYEQYF. DNA for the CDR3: TGTGCCAGCAGTGACGAAGCTAGCGGGGCCTACGAGCAGTACTTC.

The chain combines TRBV6-6 with TRBJ2-5, with TRBD1 as a possible D gene (6 bases). Trimming took off 7 bases at V and 5 bases at J, with 20 bases between the two ends. The CDR3 length is 15 residues. Germline CDR1 MNHNY, CDR2 SVGAGI (reference sequence). The CDR3 here is CASNHMGAERETQYF. CDR3 nucleotide sequence: TGTGCCAGCAACCACATGGGGGCGGAGAGGGAGACCCAGTACTTC.

The chain couples TRBV19 to TRBJ2-2, with D hard to call. Germline values: CDR1 LNHDA, CDR2 SQIVND (reference sequence). This CDR3 contains 14 residues. Trimming left V 3 bases short and J 2 bases short, with 7 bases between. The CDR3 DNA reads as TGTGCCAGTAGTATTAACAGAAACACCGGGGAGCTGTTTTTT. Translated: CASSINRNTGELFF. The full variable domain, completed using reference TRBV19 and TRBJ2-2, is DGGITQSPKYLFRKEGQNVTLSCEQNLNHDAMYWYRQDPGQGLRLIYYSQIVNDFQKGDIAEGYSVSREKKESFPLTVTSAQKNPTAFYLCASSINRNTGELFFGEGSRLTVL.

The gene calls are TRBV9 and TRBJ2-6, with TRBD2 as a possible D gene (6 bases). The CDR3 is made up of 16 amino acids. Germline CDR1 is SGDLS and CDR2 is YYNGEE. Trimming shortened V by 2 bases and J by 2 bases, and 11 bases separated the two germline ends. The CDR3 is CASSVGGEPGANVLTF. The CDR3 bases are TGTGCCAGCAGCGTCGGGGGAGAACCTGGGGCCAACGTCCTGACTTTC.

CDR3 amino acids: CASSYARLSSGNTIYF. The CDR3 DNA reads as TGTGCCAGCAGTTACGCCAGACTTAGCTCTGGAAACACCATATATTTT. The J gene is TRBJ1-3, the V gene TRBV6-5; D ambiguous. CDR3 length equals 16 residues. The germline CDR1 and CDR2 sequences are MNHEY and SVGAGI. V lost 2 bases, J lost 0 bases, and 11 bases lay in between.

The chain has TRBV19 and TRBJ1-3, with D uncertain. V lost 3 bases and J 0 bases, leaving 9 bases between the germline ends. The CDR3 covers 15 residues. Germline CDR1 and CDR2: LNHDA and SQIVND (reference sequence). The DNA for the CDR3 is TGTGCCAGTAGTATCACTCTAAGCTCTGGAAACACCATATATTTT. It specifies CASSITLSSGNTIYF.

The rearrangement links TRBV7-2 to TRBJ2-1; D is undetermined. The germline V gene encodes CDR1 SGHTA and CDR2 FQGNSA. Trimming stripped 5 bases from V and 0 bases from J, with 20 bases between. The CDR3 contains 18 residues. The CDR3 bases are TGTGCCAGCAGCCCAACCCCCTGGCGGATAAGCTCCTACAATGAGCAGTTCTTC. Its translation: CASSPTPWRISSYNEQFF.

The chain employs TRBV6-5 and TRBJ1-2; 7 nucleotides align to TRBD1. Germline V gives CDR1 MNHEY, CDR2 SVGAGI. The CDR3 extends over 15 amino acids. With 6 bases clipped from V and 4 bases from J, the junction kept 11 bases outside the gene matches. Here the CDR3 reads CASRPTGKGSYGYTF. As DNA, the CDR3 is TGTGCCAGCAGGCCGACAGGGAAGGGAAGCTATGGCTACACCTTC.

This clone was picked up a small number of times. This chain uses TRBV7-2 with TRBJ2-5, with D perhaps TRBD2 (6 bases). V dropped 1 base and J dropped 2 bases, with 11 bases sitting between them. CDR1 and CDR2 (germline): SGHTA, FQGNSA. This CDR3 has 15 residues. CDR3 loop: CASSLVRGIQETQYF. The DNA for the CDR3 is TGTGCCAGCAGCTTAGTCCGGGGGATTCAAGAGACCCAGTACTTC.

V gene TRBV18 combines with J gene TRBJ2-5; the match to TRBD2 covers 12 bases. CDR1 and CDR2 from the germline V gene are KGHSH and LQKENI. V lost 6 bases and J lost 4; bases outside the gene matches: 9. This CDR3 has 16 residues. The CDR3 spells CASSTTSGSTGETQYF. CDR3 nucleotides: TGTGCCAGCTCCACGACTAGCGGGAGTACGGGAGAGACCCAGTACTTC.

The CDR3 nucleotides are TGTGCCAGCAGTGTAGTGGGCGGAGGACGGGGAGATACGCAGTATTTT. Translating it yields CASSVVGGGRGDTQYF. The chain has TRBV6-4 and TRBJ2-3; the D gene is possibly TRBD2 (5 bases). This CDR3 has 16 amino acids. V was cut by 4 bases and J by 5 bases, with 19 bases left in between. Germline assignment: CDR1 MRHNA and CDR2 SNTAGT.

This chain connects TRBV6-6 to TRBJ1-1, with a possible D match to TRBD1 (6 bases). The CDR3 has 13 residues. Trimming shortened V by 6 bases and J by 1 base, and 9 bases separated the two germline ends. CDR1 and CDR2 (germline): MNHNY, SVGAGI (reference sequence). The CDR3 nucleotides read TGTGCCAGCAGGGGCAGGGGGAACACTGAAGCTTTCTTT. Its protein is CASRGRGNTEAFF.

The chain uses TRBV21-1 and TRBJ1-5; the table's TRBD1 call for D was not verified on the DNA. TRBV21-1 is labeled a pseudogene. The CDR3 extends over 17 amino acids. CDR3 bases: TGTGCCAGCAGCAAAGGGGCGAGACCGCGTCTCGGTCAGCCCCAGCATTTT. As protein: CASSKGARPRLGQPQHF.

The gene calls are TRBV27 and TRBJ2-1, with 9 bases that match TRBD2. Germline CDR1 reads MNHEY; CDR2 reads SMNVEV (reference sequence). This CDR3 region has 15 residues. With 7 bases clipped from V and 7 bases from J, the junction kept 11 bases outside the gene matches. The CDR3 region is CASTYGAGGENEQFF. The CDR3 DNA reads as TGTGCCAGCACTTACGGGGCGGGAGGGGAGAATGAGCAGTTCTTC.

This CDR3 reads CASSLGGEGREGSEQYF. CDR3 DNA sequence: TGTGCCAGCAGCTTAGGGGGGGAGGGCAGGGAGGGGTCCGAGCAGTACTTC. The chain recombines TRBV11-3 with TRBJ2-7, with 7 nucleotides matching TRBD2. The germline V gene has CDR1 SGHNT and CDR2 YENEEA. Unmatched junction bases numbered 15, after V lost 1 base and J lost 6 bases. The CDR3 sequence is 17 residues long.

For the CDR3, the DNA is TGTGCCAGCAGTTTAAGGGGTTATGGCTACACCTTC. Residues: CASSLRGYGYTF. J is TRBJ1-2 and V is TRBV27; D may be TRBD1 (5 bases). Germline V CDR1 and CDR2: MNHEY, SMNVEV (reference sequence). V lost 2 bases and J lost 5, with 6 bases in between. This CDR3 has 12 amino acids.

V is TRBV6-1 and J is TRBJ2-7, with 9 bases aligning to TRBD2. This CDR3 spans 14 amino acids. With 7 bases clipped from V and 2 bases from J, the junction kept 6 bases outside the gene matches. Germline CDR1 is MNHNS and CDR2 is SASEGT. As DNA, the CDR3 is TGTGCCAGCAACATGGCGGGAGGGCCCTACGAGCAGTACTTC. Translated: CASNMAGGPYEQYF.

CDR3 in DNA: TGTGCCAGCAGTGACTCACAGGGGTGGGATACGCAGTATTTT. As protein: CASSDSQGWDTQYF. This chain uses TRBV6-1 with TRBJ2-3; 7 bases align to TRBD1. The ends lost 3 bases at V and 6 bases at J; junction bases unmatched: 6. Germline V gene data show CDR1 as MNHNS and CDR2 as SASEGT. The CDR3 runs 14 residues.

This rearrangement joins TRBV5-4 to TRBJ2-1; 14 nucleotides align to TRBD2. This CDR3 region has 15 residues. The V and J ends lost 4 bases and 15 bases, in that order; junction bases with no gene match: 12. In germline, CDR1 is SGHNT, CDR2 YYREEE (reference sequence). This CDR3 is CASSPAPGLAGEMFF. In DNA, the CDR3 is TGTGCCAGCAGCCCGGCCCCGGGACTAGCGGGAGAGATGTTCTTC. The whole variable domain, remainder taken from reference TRBV5-4 and TRBJ2-1, is ETGVTQSPTHLIKTRGQQVTLRCSSQSGHNTVSWYQQALGQGPQFIFQYYREEENGRGNFPPRFSGLQFPNYSSELNVNALELDDSALYLCASSPAPGLAGEMFFGPGTRLTVL.

A remark on this clone: One junction end does not reproduce the germline sequence, and a read error may be involved. The chain joins TRBV5-6 to TRBJ2-1, with a tentative D call TRBD2 (5 bases). Looked up from germline, CDR1 is SGHDT and CDR2 is YYEEEE. The CDR3 spans 13 residues. In DNA, the CDR3 is TGTGCCAGCAGCTCCCCCCCCCAGCTAGCTCCCATCTTC. It codes for CASSSPPQLAPIF.

J is TRBJ1-2 and V is TRBV19; D is ambiguous. Germline V CDR1 and CDR2: LNHDA, SQIVND (reference sequence). This CDR3 contains 12 residues. The ends were cut back, 4 bases at V and 5 bases at J, with 8 bases in the middle. The CDR3 DNA sequence: TGTGCCAGTAGTAATACAGCTTATGGCTACACCTTC. Protein sequence: CASSNTAYGYTF.

The J gene is TRBJ2-2, the V gene TRBV6-4, with D maybe TRBD2 (7 bases). The germline V gene encodes CDR1 MRHNA and CDR2 SNTAGT. Trimming removed 6 bases from V and 2 bases from J, with 13 bases in between. CDR3 length: 15 residues. This chain's CDR3 is CASRGGRGNTGELFF. CDR3 nucleotide sequence: TGTGCCAGCAGGGGGGGGCGCGGAAACACCGGGGAGCTGTTTTTT.

The rearrangement joins TRBV27 to TRBJ2-7; 8 bases match TRBD1. J gave up 5 bases and V 1 base, and 22 bases lay outside the gene matches. Per the germline V gene, CDR1 is MNHEY and CDR2 is SMNVEV (reference sequence). The CDR3 length is 20 residues. CDR3 in amino acids: CASSLWGSQGARLRAHEQYF. In DNA, the CDR3 is TGTGCCAGCAGTTTATGGGGCAGTCAGGGGGCCAGACTCAGGGCTCACGAGCAGTACTTC.

The V call is TRBV13, the J call TRBJ2-7; D possibly corresponds to TRBD1 (7 bases). Germline values: CDR1 PRHDT, CDR2 FYEKMQ (reference sequence). Trimming left V 0 bases short and J 1 base short, with 19 bases between. CDR3 length: 18 amino acids. In DNA, the CDR3 is TGTGCCAGCAGCTTAGGATTGGGGGGCGGGACAGCATCCTACGAGCAGTACTTC. As protein: CASSLGLGGGTASYEQYF.